A single sample is the source of the 14 T cell receptor beta chains below, sequenced in a study of siplizumab effects on memory and regulatory T cells. TCRdb's copy holds only in-frame clones and misses some; the assay was immunoSEQ multiplex PCR. This sample yields 70,000 to 95,000 clones, of which approximately 97% are seen a single time; roughly 0.033% belongs to the top ten. The sample was naive CD4+ T cells sorted from blood. The receptors derive from a human donor in good health.

The V and J genes are TRBV18 and TRBJ1-6; 7 bases agree with TRBD1. The CDR3 has 15 residues. V lost 4 bases to trimming and J lost 4 bases; unmatched junction nucleotides: 4. Germline CDR1 is KGHSH and CDR2 is LQKENI. The CDR3 DNA is TGTGCCAGCTCACTGCAGACAGGGTATAATTCACCCCTCCACTTT. It codes for CASSLQTGYNSPLHF.

The chain recombines TRBV5-4 with TRBJ1-2, with D unresolved. The V end was cut by 1 base, the J end by 7 bases, with 11 bases between. Germline CDR1 and CDR2: SGHNT and YYREEE (reference sequence). The CDR3 covers 13 residues. This CDR3 is CASSLRGAPGYTF. CDR3 in DNA: TGTGCCAGCAGCTTGCGGGGAGCGCCTGGCTACACCTTC.

The chain has TRBV4-1 and TRBJ2-2, with TRBD2 identical over 9 bases. The CDR3 totals 17 residues. V shed 0 bases and J 6 bases; nucleotides not matched to a gene: 8. Germline V gives CDR1 MGHRA, CDR2 YSYEKL. CDR3: CASSQESAGGPPGELFF. The CDR3 DNA reads TGCGCCAGCAGCCAAGAAAGTGCGGGGGGGCCCCCCGGGGAGCTGTTTTTT.

The chain combines TRBV5-4 with TRBJ2-1; 9 bases map to TRBD2. Trimming at V came to 10 bases and at J to 4 bases, leaving 12 bases not matched to a gene. Germline V CDR1 and CDR2: SGHNT, YYREEE (reference sequence). There are 15 residues in the CDR3. CDR3 in amino acids: CASHPAGGFYNEQFF. The CDR3 DNA is TGTGCCTCCCACCCGGCGGGGGGGTTTTACAATGAGCAGTTCTTC.

The chain recombines TRBV6-1 with TRBJ1-3; D is undetermined. Looked up from germline, CDR1 is MNHNS and CDR2 is SASEGT. CDR3 length equals 13 residues. Trimming took off 9 bases at V and 0 bases at J, with 9 bases between the two ends. The CDR3 region has the DNA TGTGCCAGTAACAGTGACTCTGGAAACACCATATATTTT. This sequence encodes CASNSDSGNTIYF.

CDR3 loop: CASSTDSNTGELFF. For the CDR3, the DNA is TGTGCCAGCAGTACAGACAGCAACACCGGGGAGCTGTTTTTT. The rearrangement joins TRBV27 to TRBJ2-2, with a weak D call TRBD1 (5 bases). Germline V gene lookup returns CDR1 MNHEY and CDR2 SMNVEV (reference sequence). The CDR3 has 14 amino acids. Trimming shortened V by 5 bases and J by 2 bases, and 9 bases separated the two germline ends.

The rearrangement links TRBV19 to TRBJ1-2; D unclear. The CDR3 has 11 amino acids. V lost 5 bases to trimming and J lost 8 bases, with 9 bases between them. Germline CDR1 and CDR2: LNHDA and SQIVND (reference sequence). CDR3 sequence reads: CASSWRLGYTF. Written as DNA, the CDR3 is TGTGCCAGTAGTTGGCGGTTGGGCTACACCTTC.

V gene TRBV7-9 combines with J gene TRBJ1-3; tentatively, D is TRBD1 (5 bases). CDR3 length equals 15 residues. Germline CDR1 SEHNR, CDR2 FQNEAQ (reference sequence). V lost 4 bases, J lost 4 bases, and 14 bases lay in between. CDR3 nucleotides: TGTGCCAGCAGCTCGGCAACAGGAGAGGGAAACACCATATATTTT. Translating gives CASSSATGEGNTIYF.

The chain links TRBV28 to TRBJ1-6, with TRBD1 matching 8 bases. Germline V gene lookup returns CDR1 MDHEN and CDR2 SYDVKM. V lost 2 bases and J lost 6; bases outside the gene matches: 3. The CDR3 consists of 15 residues. The CDR3 bases are TGTGCCAGCAGTTTAAGGCAGGGGGCTAATTCACCCCTCCACTTT. Amino acids: CASSLRQGANSPLHF.

This clone was observed a single time. The genes are TRBV7-9 and TRBJ2-3; maybe TRBD2 (7 bases). CDR3 length: 13 residues. Germline CDR1 reads SEHNR; CDR2 reads FQNEAQ (reference sequence). The V and J ends lost 1 base and 9 bases respectively, with 11 bases between them. The CDR3 region is CASSLVGGHTQYF. The CDR3 region has the DNA TGTGCCAGCAGCTTAGTGGGGGGGCACACGCAGTATTTT.

This chain links TRBV7-9 with TRBJ2-7, with D unresolved. Per the germline V gene, CDR1 is SEHNR and CDR2 is FQNEAQ (reference sequence). Trimming pared 1 base from V and 3 bases from J, leaving 7 bases between. The CDR3 is 13 residues long. CDR3 residues: CASSLVGGYEQYF. The CDR3 DNA follows: TGTGCCAGCAGCTTAGTGGGCGGCTACGAGCAGTACTTC.

This clone was detected once. The V and J genes are TRBV10-3 and TRBJ2-5, with 9 positions matching TRBD1. The CDR3 is 16 residues long. Germline V gives CDR1 ENHRY, CDR2 SYGVKD. The trim removed 3 bases at V and 0 bases at J, leaving 5 bases unmatched. The CDR3 region is CAISDDRGWYQETQYF. In DNA form, the CDR3 reads TGTGCCATCAGTGACGACAGGGGGTGGTACCAAGAGACCCAGTACTTC.

V usage is TRBV30 and J usage is TRBJ2-7; D is tentatively TRBD1 or TRBD2 (7 bases each). CDR1 is GTSNPN and CDR2 is SVGIG in the germline V gene (reference sequence). The CDR3 has 15 residues. The V end lost 5 bases, the J end lost 1 base, and 18 bases lay between the germline ends. This CDR3 reads CAWARSGGGSYEQYF. The CDR3 DNA is TGTGCCTGGGCCCGATCAGGGGGGGGTTCCTACGAGCAGTACTTC.

CDR3: CAWSHSSYGYTF. The CDR3 DNA sequence: TGTGCCTGGAGTCACAGTAGTTATGGCTACACCTTC. The rearrangement joins TRBV30 to TRBJ1-2; unclear D gene. The CDR3 has 12 amino acids. Germline V gene lookup returns CDR1 GTSNPN and CDR2 SVGIG (reference sequence). Deletions cut 2 bases from V and 5 bases from J, with 9 bases between.